What follows are 24 T cell receptor beta chains derived from one specimen sequenced in a study of blood T cell repertoires in COVID-19. Repertoires were generated with immunoSEQ multiplex PCR, while TCRdb's copy carries only in-frame clones and drops some. The sample shows about 4,300 clones, approximately 80% of them seen only once. Sequencing was done on a sample of peripheral blood. The receptors stem from a human donor with active or convalescent COVID-19. The donor label of this sample is uncertain.

The chain couples TRBV20-1 to TRBJ2-5; D may be TRBD1 (6 bases). The germline V gene encodes CDR1 DFQATT and CDR2 SNEGSKA (reference sequence). The CDR3 extends over 11 amino acids. Trimming stripped 4 bases from V and 3 bases from J, with 6 bases between. The CDR3 is CSATGEETQYF. For the CDR3, the DNA is TGCAGTGCTACAGGGGAAGAGACCCAGTACTTC.

V is TRBV28 and J is TRBJ1-2; 12 nucleotides match TRBD1. The germline gives CDR1 MDHEN, CDR2 SYDVKM. This CDR3 comprises 16 residues. With 8 bases clipped from V and 7 bases from J, the junction kept 14 bases outside the gene matches. CDR3 coding DNA: TGTGCCAGCCACCCTACCGGGACAGGGGGCGAGTTTGGCTACACCTTC. It encodes CASHPTGTGGEFGYTF.

V is TRBV11-2 and J is TRBJ1-2; tentatively, D is TRBD1 (6 bases). The V end lost 3 bases, the J end lost 4 bases, and 12 bases lay between the germline ends. CDR1 SGHAT and CDR2 FQNNGV come from the germline V gene. The CDR3 is 14 amino acids. CDR3 coding DNA: TGTGCCAGCAGCTTGGACAGTTCGGTCTATGGCTACACCTTC. Protein product: CASSLDSSVYGYTF.

This clone counts as medium-sized (0.01 to 0.1%). The chain joins TRBV6-2 or TRBV6-3 to TRBJ2-4, with a weak D call TRBD1 (6 bases). CDR1 is MNHEY and CDR2 is SVGEGT in the germline V gene. V was cut by 2 bases and J by 8 bases, with 16 bases left in between. The CDR3 runs to 15 residues. The CDR3 DNA is TGTGCCAGCAGTTACGACCTGGGGGCAAAGCACATTCAGTACTTC. Translation gives CASSYDLGAKHIQYF.

The rearrangement joins TRBV3-1 (or the pseudogene TRBV3-2) to TRBJ2-7; D might be TRBD1 (5 bases). V was trimmed by 6 bases and J by 2 bases, leaving 5 bases between them. Germline V CDR1 and CDR2: LGHDT, YNNKEL (reference sequence). CDR3 length: 11 residues. The CDR3 sequence is CASRGAYEQYF. CDR3 in DNA: TGTGCCAGCAGAGGGGCCTACGAGCAGTACTTC.

The V gene is TRBV5-6, the J gene TRBJ1-3; D is undetermined. With 4 bases removed from V and 2 bases from J, the gap between germline ends came to 7 bases. This CDR3 comprises 13 residues. The V gene's germline CDR1 is SGHDT and CDR2 YYEEEE. CDR3 region: CASSPRAGNTIYF. The CDR3 nucleotides read TGTGCCAGCAGCCCTAGAGCTGGAAACACCATATATTTT.

CDR3 protein: CASSVGGVRTEAFF. CDR3 coding DNA: TGTGCCAGCAGCGTAGGGGGCGTTAGGACTGAAGCTTTCTTT. The rearrangement links TRBV7-9 to TRBJ1-1, with TRBD1 matching over 7 bases. CDR1 SEHNR and CDR2 FQNEAQ come from the germline V gene (reference sequence). The ends lost 5 bases at V and 5 bases at J; junction bases unmatched: 8. The CDR3 sequence is 14 residues long. The whole variable domain, remainder taken from reference TRBV7-9 and TRBJ1-1, is DTGVSQNPRHKITKRGQNVTFRCDPISEHNRLYWYRQTLGQGPEFLTYFQNEAQLEKSRLLSDRFSAERPKGSFSTLEIQRTEQGDSAMYLCASSVGGVRTEAFFGQGTRLTVV.

The chain links TRBV27 to TRBJ2-3; the D is unclear. Germline CDR1 is MNHEY and CDR2 is SMNVEV (reference sequence). V was clipped by 4 bases and J by 0 bases, with 11 bases between them. The CDR3 totals 15 residues. CDR3 sequence (DNA): TGTGCCAGCAGTTCTAGAGGTCGTAGCACAGATACGCAGTATTTT. Translated, it gives CASSSRGRSTDTQYF.

The chain combines TRBV25-1 with TRBJ1-4, with D possibly being TRBD1 (5 bases). Germline CDR1 and CDR2: MGHDK and SYGVNS. V gave up 8 bases and J gave up 0 bases, with 19 bases separating them. CDR3 length: 17 amino acids. The CDR3 sequence: CASGDRDYSATNEKLFF. Here the CDR3 DNA reads TGTGCCAGCGGAGATAGGGACTACAGCGCAACTAATGAAAAACTGTTTTTT.

This chain connects TRBV7-6 to TRBJ1-1; D is perhaps TRBD1 (6 bases). CDR1 SGHVS and CDR2 FNYEAQ come from the germline V gene. This CDR3 is built from 16 residues. V gave up 4 bases and J gave up 1 base, with 16 bases separating them. For the CDR3, the DNA is TGTGCCAGCAGCTCCCAAGCGGACAGAAGGAACACTGAAGCTTTCTTT. This gives the protein CASSSQADRRNTEAFF. Full variable domain (outside the CDR3, taken from reference TRBV7-6 and TRBJ1-1): GAGVSQSPRYKVTKRGQDVALRCDPISGHVSLYWYRQALGQGPEFLTYFNYEAQQDKSGLPNDRFSAERPEGSISTLTIQRTEQRDSAMYRCASSSQADRRNTEAFFGQGTRLTVV.

The rearrangement links TRBV6-5 to TRBJ2-5, with 11 bases aligning to TRBD2. CDR3 length equals 15 residues. Trimming took 5 bases from V and 4 from J; bases not matched to a gene: 6. The germline gives CDR1 MNHEY, CDR2 SVGAGI. The CDR3 reads CASSRGLAGGETQYF. CDR3 nucleotides: TGTGCCAGCAGTCGCGGACTAGCGGGCGGAGAGACCCAGTACTTC.

This chain joins TRBV12-2 and TRBJ2-6; TRBD1 reflects the table's D call only, with no check against the DNA. TRBV12-2 is a documented pseudogene. This CDR3 is 17 amino acids long. The chain's CDR3 is CASRLALDSSGANVLTF. The CDR3 region has the DNA TGTGCAAGTCGCCTCGCCCTGGACAGCTCTGGGGCCAACGTCCTGACTTTC.

The chain employs TRBV3-1 (or the pseudogene TRBV3-2) and TRBJ1-4; D is unresolved. This CDR3 is 13 amino acids long. Germline CDR1 and CDR2: LGHDT and YNNKEL (reference sequence). Trimming stripped 3 bases from V and 8 bases from J, with 10 bases between. The CDR3 DNA reads as TGTGCCAGCAGCCAGGCCGGAGAGGAAAAACTGTTTTTT. Encoded protein: CASSQAGEEKLFF.

The chain combines TRBV10-1 with TRBJ2-7; possible D gene TRBD2, 6 bases. The CDR3 spans 15 residues. With 0 bases removed from V and 3 bases from J, the gap between germline ends came to 12 bases. CDR1 WNHNN and CDR2 SYGVQD come from the germline V gene (reference sequence). The CDR3 DNA reads as TGCGCCAGCAGTGAGTCGACGGGAGCCAACTACGAGCAGTACTTC. This sequence encodes CASSESTGANYEQYF.

This clone showed up just a few times. The chain's CDR3 is CASSLAGQTNYGYTF. The CDR3 nucleotides are TGCGCCAGCAGCTTGGCGGGACAAACTAACTATGGCTACACCTTC. V gene TRBV5-1 combines with J gene TRBJ1-2; possible D gene TRBD1, 6 bases. With 0 bases removed from V and 0 bases from J, the gap between germline ends came to 9 bases. This CDR3 is 15 amino acids long. CDR1 is SGHRS and CDR2 is YFSETQ in the germline V gene.

V gene TRBV7-9 combines with J gene TRBJ2-3, with 7 bases lining up with TRBD1. The CDR3 has 16 amino acids. Germline V gene data show CDR1 as SEHNR and CDR2 as FQNEAQ (reference sequence). V shed 4 bases and J 6 bases; nucleotides not matched to a gene: 13. The CDR3 DNA follows: TGTGCCAGCAGCTCCGCCCGGGACAGTGTTGGGGATACGCAGTATTTT. This sequence encodes CASSSARDSVGDTQYF.

V is TRBV10-1 and J is TRBJ2-1, with 10 nucleotides matching TRBD2. The CDR3 is 15 amino acids. In germline, CDR1 is WNHNN, CDR2 SYGVQD (reference sequence). V trimming: 3 bases; J trimming: 5 bases; junction bases outside the gene matches: 4. The CDR3 coding sequence is TGCGCCAGCAGTGATACTAGCGGGATCCACAATGAGCAGTTCTTC. Protein product: CASSDTSGIHNEQFF.

This rearrangement joins TRBV13 to TRBJ2-1; D possibly corresponds to TRBD2 (5 bases). Germline V gene data show CDR1 as PRHDT and CDR2 as FYEKMQ (reference sequence). The V and J ends lost 0 bases and 6 bases respectively, with 24 bases between them. The CDR3 totals 19 residues. The DNA of the CDR3 is TGTGCCAGCAGCTTAGGCCTAAGTTATTGGACTCTCCCCCCCAATGAGCAGTTCTTC. Encoded protein: CASSLGLSYWTLPPNEQFF.

This rearrangement joins TRBV4-1 to TRBJ2-7, with D possibly matching TRBD1 (5 bases). Deletions cut 1 base from V and 0 bases from J, with 10 bases between. The CDR3 length is 15 residues. CDR1 and CDR2 from the germline V gene are MGHRA and YSYEKL. The CDR3, as DNA: TGCGCCAGCAGCCAAGCCCCACAGGCCTCCTACGAGCAGTACTTC. It codes for CASSQAPQASYEQYF.

This clone was observed a few times. The chain employs TRBV7-2 and TRBJ2-7; no firm D call. This CDR3 is built from 14 residues. V lost 1 base and J lost 2, with 9 bases in between. Germline V gene data show CDR1 as SGHTA and CDR2 as FQGNSA. The CDR3 here is CASSLGVRTYEQYF. CDR3 in DNA: TGTGCCAGCAGCTTAGGCGTCCGAACCTACGAGCAGTACTTC.

The genes are TRBV7-2 and TRBJ2-7, with 8 bases that match TRBD1. Germline CDR1 and CDR2: SGHTA and FQGNSA. CDR3 length: 14 residues. The V gene end was trimmed by 4 bases and the J gene end by 3 bases; junction bases not matched to a gene: 5. The DNA for the CDR3 is TGTGCCAGCAGCTCGCAGGGGGCGGTCTACGAGCAGTACTTC. Translating it yields CASSSQGAVYEQYF.

The V and J genes are TRBV5-6 and TRBJ2-3; TRBD2 aligns across 7 bases. Trimming took 0 bases from V and 11 from J; bases not matched to a gene: 12. Germline CDR1 is SGHDT and CDR2 is YYEEEE. There are 15 residues in the CDR3. CDR3 DNA: TGTGCCAGCAGCTTGGAGCAGCGGGGCCCTTTCGGGCAGTATTTT. Its translation: CASSLEQRGPFGQYF.

In this sample, this clone turned up a few times. The chain uses TRBV11-3 and TRBJ2-7; 7 bases agree with TRBD1. There are 12 residues in the CDR3. V dropped 8 bases and J dropped 4; count of bases not matched to a gene: 5. Germline-derived CDR1 and CDR2 are SGHNT and YENEEA. The CDR3 is CASGQDLYEQYF. The CDR3, as DNA: TGTGCCAGCGGACAGGACCTATACGAGCAGTACTTC.

This clone was detected a few times. The V and J genes are TRBV6-2 or TRBV6-3 and TRBJ2-7, with D uncertain. The CDR3 runs to 18 residues. V was cut by 4 bases and J by 4 bases, with 26 bases left in between. Looked up from germline, CDR1 is MNHEY and CDR2 is SVGEGT. CDR3 sequence reads: CASSSPPRKTISPYEQYF. The CDR3, as DNA: TGTGCCAGCAGTTCTCCCCCTCGGAAAACTATCTCTCCTTACGAGCAGTACTTC.